This paragraph covers one T cell receptor beta chain sequence. The age range of participants was 18 to 89 years, with residence in about 25 US areas. Grouping used clinical history reported by participants in a survey and questionnaire. The sample originates from a study of blood T cell repertoires in COVID-19. The CDR3 is 13 residues long. V lost 5 bases and J 4 bases, leaving 9 bases between the germline ends. As processed by the authors: Estimates of nucleated cell counts were drawn from the amplification of reference gene primers. Profiled with immunoSEQ multiplex PCR; TCRdb holds only in-frame clones, not every one. V, J and clone size are those of that table, while D and trimming were read from the DNA. The data contain roughly 200,000 clones, 85% of them seen just once; the ten biggest clones take up about 17%.

This sequence joins TRBV12-3 or TRBV12-4 and TRBJ1-5, with D hard to call. The sequenced sample consisted of PBMCs or T cells enriched from blood (not recorded which). The receptor's source is a man aged 40-49 years who had recovered from COVID-19. CDR3 loop: CASSPTENQPQHF. The CDR3 nucleotides read TGTGCCAGCAGTCCAACGGAGAATCAGCCCCAGCATTTT.